The 20 T cell receptor beta chains reported below all come from one sample, sequenced in a study of shared clonotypes between healthy human individuals. Some clones are missing from TCRdb's copy, which holds only in-frame ones; the method was immunoSEQ multiplex PCR. This sample yields 2 million to 2.5 million clones, of which around 90% are seen a single time; around 0.4% belongs to the top ten. The sample taken for sequencing was naive CD4+ T cells from PBMCs. Stated subset: CD45RA+ positively selected. All receptors derive from a young man in good health. Some clones in this sample may be carry-over from other donors' samples.

The rearrangement joins TRBV30 to TRBJ1-2, with a tentative D call TRBD1 (5 bases). With 1 base removed from V and 8 bases from J, the gap between germline ends came to 17 bases. CDR3 length equals 14 residues. Germline assignment: CDR1 GTSNPN and CDR2 SVGIG (reference sequence). This CDR3 is CAWSDLGAISGYTF. The CDR3 DNA follows: TGTGCCTGGAGTGACCTCGGGGCCATTTCGGGCTACACCTTC.

The rearrangement links TRBV14 to TRBJ2-1; 9 positions match TRBD2. The germline V gene encodes CDR1 SGHDN and CDR2 FVKESK. V was pared by 5 bases and J by 13 bases, with 12 bases of the junction left unmatched. CDR3 length equals 14 residues. The CDR3 DNA reads as TGTGCCAGCAGCAAAACGTTAGCGGGAGTGGCCCAGTTCTTC. This gives the protein CASSKTLAGVAQFF.

V and J are TRBV7-9 and TRBJ1-2; D gene ambiguous. The CDR3 spans 12 residues. From germline, CDR1 is SEHNR and CDR2 FQNEAQ (reference sequence). V lost 1 base and J lost 8, with 8 bases in between. The DNA for the CDR3 is TGTGCCAGCAGCTTAGACTGGGGAGGCTACACCTTC. Amino acid sequence: CASSLDWGGYTF.

The rearrangement links TRBV6-1 to TRBJ1-1, with 8 positions matching TRBD1. J gave up 8 bases and V 7 bases, and 12 bases lay outside the gene matches. Germline V gene sequence: CDR1 MNHNS, CDR2 SASEGT. The CDR3 length is 14 residues. CDR3 bases: TGTGCCAGCACCGAAGCGTGGACAGGGACCGAAGCTTTCTTT. It yields the protein CASTEAWTGTEAFF.

The chain couples TRBV2 to TRBJ1-5; 8 nucleotides line up with TRBD1. Germline-derived CDR1 and CDR2 are SNHLY and FYNNEI. Trimming took 4 bases from V and 2 from J; bases not matched to a gene: 4. This CDR3 has 15 amino acids. CDR3 DNA: TGTGCCAGCAGTGTGGACAGGGCGGGCAATCAGCCCCAGCATTTT. It is translated as CASSVDRAGNQPQHF. Full variable domain (rest looked up from reference TRBV2 and TRBJ1-5): EPEVTQTPSHQVTQMGQEVILRCVPISNHLYFYWYRQILGQKVEFLVSFYNNEISEKSEIFDDQFSVERPDGSNFTLKIRSTKLEDSAMYFCASSVDRAGNQPQHFGDGTRLSIL.

With regard to this clone: The CDR3 ends on some other residue instead of the conserved phenylalanine or tryptophan, so this is likely a read error. It is unclear where the CDR3 begins or ends on the DNA, so no DNA is shown, and the CDR3 is as TCRdb lists it. V is TRBV6-1 and J is TRBJ1-2; the table's D call of TRBD1 was not tested on the DNA. The CDR3 has 12 residues if both end residues are counted. Germline-derived CDR1 and CDR2 are MNHNS and SASEGT. CDR3 region: CASSEALLSTGY.

CDR3 residues: CASSLRVDTIYF. The CDR3 coding sequence is TGTGCCAGCAGTTTAAGGGTTGACACCATATATTTT. The V call is TRBV28, the J call TRBJ1-3; D remains unclear. The V gene's germline CDR1 is MDHEN and CDR2 SYDVKM. This CDR3 is built from 12 residues. Trimming shortened V by 2 bases and J by 8 bases, and 7 bases separated the two germline ends.

V and J are TRBV28 and TRBJ1-5, with D possibly matching TRBD1 (6 bases). With 6 bases removed from V and 0 bases from J, the gap between germline ends came to 12 bases. The germline CDR1 and CDR2 sequences are MDHEN and SYDVKM. The CDR3 is 15 residues long. CDR3 nucleotides: TGTGCCAGCAGCCGGGGACAATTTAGCAATCAGCCCCAGCATTTT. This sequence encodes CASSRGQFSNQPQHF.

This chain uses TRBV2 with TRBJ2-7, with 7 bases lining up with TRBD2. In germline, CDR1 is SNHLY, CDR2 FYNNEI. V lost 6 bases to trimming and J lost 2 bases; unmatched junction nucleotides: 7. This CDR3 comprises 14 residues. The CDR3 spells CASSPSGVTYEQYF. The CDR3 DNA is TGTGCCAGCAGCCCGAGCGGGGTCACCTACGAGCAGTACTTC.

V is TRBV28 and J is TRBJ1-2; tentatively, D is TRBD1 (5 bases). This CDR3 contains 11 residues. CDR1 is MDHEN and CDR2 is SYDVKM in the germline V gene. Trimming left V 2 bases short and J 12 bases short, with 10 bases between. The CDR3 DNA reads TGTGCCAGCAGTTTAAAGGGGAGGAACACCTTC. It encodes CASSLKGRNTF.

The rearrangement uses TRBV11-1 and TRBJ2-7, with a tentative D call TRBD2 (6 bases). This CDR3 has 15 amino acids. Germline CDR1 is SGHAT and CDR2 is FQDESV (reference sequence). Trimming left V 5 bases short and J 2 bases short, with 16 bases between. This chain's CDR3 is CASSPYPGGTYEQYF. DNA of the CDR3: TGTGCCAGCAGCCCCTATCCCGGGGGAACCTACGAGCAGTACTTC.

This clone is a singleton in its sample. The J gene is TRBJ1-4, the V gene TRBV6-5; a weak D match, TRBD1 (5 bases). The V gene's germline CDR1 is MNHEY and CDR2 SVGAGI. Trimming left V 6 bases short and J 6 bases short, with 17 bases between. The CDR3 is made up of 15 amino acids. This CDR3 reads CASRPNRNPDEKLFF. CDR3 DNA sequence: TGTGCCAGCAGACCGAACAGGAATCCGGATGAAAAACTGTTTTTT.

This clone has just one count. The CDR3 here is CASSHERLGQGSNYGYTF. DNA of the CDR3: TGTGCCAGTAGCCACGAAAGATTGGGACAGGGGTCAAACTATGGCTACACCTTC. V is TRBV19 and J is TRBJ1-2; 10 bases line up with TRBD1. The V gene's germline CDR1 is LNHDA and CDR2 SQIVND (reference sequence). The V and J ends lost 6 bases and 2 bases, in that order; junction bases with no gene match: 15. The CDR3 contains 18 residues.

The chain couples TRBV6-5 to TRBJ2-1; D gene unclear. Germline CDR1 MNHEY, CDR2 SVGAGI. Trimming shortened V by 6 bases and J by 5 bases, and 5 bases separated the two germline ends. This CDR3 region has 11 residues. The CDR3: CASRSNNEQFF. The CDR3, as DNA: TGTGCCAGCAGGTCCAACAATGAGCAGTTCTTC.

This clone came up once. V gene TRBV19 combines with J gene TRBJ2-7; possible D gene TRBD1, 5 bases. CDR1 is LNHDA, CDR2 SQIVND, per germline (reference sequence). V dropped 6 bases and J dropped 2 bases, with 17 bases sitting between them. CDR3 size: 15 residues. CDR3 amino acids: CASSPFPDSAYEQYF. Written as DNA, the CDR3 is TGTGCCAGTAGCCCATTTCCCGACAGCGCCTACGAGCAGTACTTC.

The chain carries TRBV5-1 and TRBJ2-7; a weak D match, TRBD2 (5 bases). This CDR3 has 13 amino acids. The germline gives CDR1 SGHRS, CDR2 YFSETQ. V lost 8 bases to trimming and J lost 0 bases, with 12 bases between them. CDR3 loop: CASAGLNSYEQYF. In nucleotides, the CDR3 is TGCGCCAGTGCCGGACTGAACTCCTACGAGCAGTACTTC.

The chain combines TRBV30 with TRBJ2-7; 11 nucleotides match TRBD2. Trimming removed 3 bases from V and 6 bases from J; junction bases left unmatched: 4. This CDR3 has 13 amino acids. Germline values: CDR1 GTSNPN, CDR2 SVGIG (reference sequence). CDR3 sequence (DNA): TGTGCCTGGAGACTAGCGGGAGCGGTCGAGCAGTACTTC. Its translation: CAWRLAGAVEQYF.

The genes are TRBV5-6 and TRBJ2-6; D remains unclear. Looked up from germline, CDR1 is SGHDT and CDR2 is YYEEEE. The CDR3 spans 16 residues. V gave up 0 bases and J gave up 0 bases, with 7 bases separating them. This chain's CDR3 is CASSLGGISGANVLTF. The CDR3 region has the DNA TGTGCCAGCAGCTTGGGTGGTATCTCTGGGGCCAACGTCCTGACTTTC.

The V call is TRBV5-6, the J call TRBJ2-2, with 10 bases matching TRBD2. The CDR3 totals 17 residues. Germline assignment: CDR1 SGHDT and CDR2 YYEEEE. Germline trimming cut 1 base from V and 6 bases from J; bases unmatched to any gene: 9. The DNA for the CDR3 is TGTGCCAGCAGCTTGTATCGGCTAGCGGGAGTCCCCGGGGAGCTGTTTTTT. This sequence encodes CASSLYRLAGVPGELFF. Combining the CDR3 with reference TRBV5-6 and TRBJ2-2 gives the whole variable domain DAGVTQSPTHLIKTRGQQVTLRCSPKSGHDTVSWYQQALGQGPQFIFQYYEEEERQRGNFPDRFSGHQFPNYSSELNVNALLLGDSALYLCASSLYRLAGVPGELFFGEGSRLTVL.

This chain links TRBV2 with TRBJ1-1, with D perhaps matching TRBD1 (5 bases). The CDR3 is 14 amino acids. With 7 bases removed from V and 4 bases from J, the gap between germline ends came to 16 bases. Germline CDR1 SNHLY, CDR2 FYNNEI. Here the CDR3 DNA reads TGTGCCAGCACTCGCGAGGGGTTTGGCACTGAAGCTTTCTTT. Protein: CASTREGFGTEAFF.